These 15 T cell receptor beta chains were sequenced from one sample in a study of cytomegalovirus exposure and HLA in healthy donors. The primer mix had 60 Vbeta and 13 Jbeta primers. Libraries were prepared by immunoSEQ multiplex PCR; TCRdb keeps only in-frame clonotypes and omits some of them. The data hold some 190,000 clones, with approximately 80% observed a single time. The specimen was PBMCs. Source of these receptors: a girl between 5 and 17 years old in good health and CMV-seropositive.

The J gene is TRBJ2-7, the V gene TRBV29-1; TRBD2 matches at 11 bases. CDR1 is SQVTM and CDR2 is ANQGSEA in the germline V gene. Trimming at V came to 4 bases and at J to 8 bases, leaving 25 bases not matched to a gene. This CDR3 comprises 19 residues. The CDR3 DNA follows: TGCAGCGTTGCTACTAGCGGGGGTTCTCCTACGACCCTCACTACGCAGCAGTACTTC. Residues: CSVATSGGSPTTLTTQQYF.

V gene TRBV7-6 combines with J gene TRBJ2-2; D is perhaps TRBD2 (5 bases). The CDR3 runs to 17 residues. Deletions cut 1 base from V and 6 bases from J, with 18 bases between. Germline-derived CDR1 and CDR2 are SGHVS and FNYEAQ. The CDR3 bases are TGTGCCAGCAGCTTAGGCCAGCTAAGGGAGTGGCCCGGGGAGCTGTTTTTT. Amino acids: CASSLGQLREWPGELFF. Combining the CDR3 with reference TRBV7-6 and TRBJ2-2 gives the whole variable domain GAGVSQSPRYKVTKRGQDVALRCDPISGHVSLYWYRQALGQGPEFLTYFNYEAQQDKSGLPNDRFSAERPEGSISTLTIQRTEQRDSAMYRCASSLGQLREWPGELFFGEGSRLTVL.

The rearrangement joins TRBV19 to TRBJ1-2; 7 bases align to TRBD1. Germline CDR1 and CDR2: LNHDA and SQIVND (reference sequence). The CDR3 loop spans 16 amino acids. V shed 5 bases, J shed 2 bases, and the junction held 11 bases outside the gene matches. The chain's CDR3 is CASSLDRVGRNYGYTF. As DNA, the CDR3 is TGTGCCAGTAGTCTCGACAGGGTCGGGCGAAACTATGGCTACACCTTC.

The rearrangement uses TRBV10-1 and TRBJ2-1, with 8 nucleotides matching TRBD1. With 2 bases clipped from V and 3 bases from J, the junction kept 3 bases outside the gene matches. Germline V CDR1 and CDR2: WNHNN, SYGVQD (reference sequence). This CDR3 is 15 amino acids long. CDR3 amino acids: CASSEGDRYYNEQFF. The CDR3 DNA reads TGCGCCAGCAGTGAGGGGGACAGGTACTACAATGAGCAGTTCTTC.

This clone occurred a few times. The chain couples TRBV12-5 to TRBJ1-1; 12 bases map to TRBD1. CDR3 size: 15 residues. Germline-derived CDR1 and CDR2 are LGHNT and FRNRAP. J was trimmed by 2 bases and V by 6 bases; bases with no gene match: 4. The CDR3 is CASGPGTGGNTEAFF. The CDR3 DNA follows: TGTGCTAGTGGGCCCGGGACAGGGGGCAACACTGAAGCTTTCTTT.

The CDR3 bases are TGTGCCAGCAGTCAGGGGGCCGGAGTCCAATATGGCTACACCTTC. As protein: CASSQGAGVQYGYTF. The chain is built from TRBV6-5 and TRBJ1-2, with 8 bases identical to TRBD1. CDR1 MNHEY and CDR2 SVGAGI come from the germline V gene. Trimming at V came to 5 bases and at J to 5 bases, leaving 10 bases not matched to a gene. The CDR3 has 15 amino acids.

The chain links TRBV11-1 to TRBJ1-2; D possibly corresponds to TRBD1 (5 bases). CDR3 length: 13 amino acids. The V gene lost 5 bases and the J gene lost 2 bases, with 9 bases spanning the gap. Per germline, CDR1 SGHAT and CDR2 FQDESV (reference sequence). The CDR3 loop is CASSRGLNYGYTF. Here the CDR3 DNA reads TGTGCCAGCAGCCGGGGACTGAACTATGGCTACACCTTC.

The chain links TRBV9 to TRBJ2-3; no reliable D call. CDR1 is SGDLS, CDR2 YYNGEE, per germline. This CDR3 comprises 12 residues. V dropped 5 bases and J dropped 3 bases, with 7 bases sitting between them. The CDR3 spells CASRPLTDTQYF. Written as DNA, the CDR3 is TGTGCCAGCAGACCACTTACAGATACGCAGTATTTT. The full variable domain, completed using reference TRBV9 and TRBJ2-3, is DSGVTQTPKHLITATGQRVTLRCSPRSGDLSVYWYQQSLDQGLQFLIQYYNGEERAKGNILERFSAQQFPDLHSELNLSSLELGDSALYFCASRPLTDTQYFGPGTRLTVL.

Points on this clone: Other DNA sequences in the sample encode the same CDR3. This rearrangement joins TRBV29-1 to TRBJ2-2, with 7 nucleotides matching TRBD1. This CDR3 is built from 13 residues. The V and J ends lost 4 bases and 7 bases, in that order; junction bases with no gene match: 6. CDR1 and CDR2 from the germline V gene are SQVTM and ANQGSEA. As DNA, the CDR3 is TGCAGCGTTGGGGACAGAGGGCGCGGGGAGCTGTTTTTT. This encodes CSVGDRGRGELFF.

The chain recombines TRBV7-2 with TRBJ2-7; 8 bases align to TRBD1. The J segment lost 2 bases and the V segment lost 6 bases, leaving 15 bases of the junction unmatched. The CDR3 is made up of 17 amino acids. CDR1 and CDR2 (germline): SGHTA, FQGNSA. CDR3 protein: CASRRGGGQGATYEQYF. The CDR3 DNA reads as TGTGCCAGCAGACGGGGAGGAGGGCAGGGGGCTACCTACGAGCAGTACTTC.

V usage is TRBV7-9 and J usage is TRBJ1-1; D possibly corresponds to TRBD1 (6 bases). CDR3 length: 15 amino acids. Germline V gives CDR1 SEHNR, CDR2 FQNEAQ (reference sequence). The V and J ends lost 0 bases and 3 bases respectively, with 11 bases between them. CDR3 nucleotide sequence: TGTGCCAGCAGCTTAGCAGCGGGGGCCTACACTGAAGCTTTCTTT. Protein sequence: CASSLAAGAYTEAFF.

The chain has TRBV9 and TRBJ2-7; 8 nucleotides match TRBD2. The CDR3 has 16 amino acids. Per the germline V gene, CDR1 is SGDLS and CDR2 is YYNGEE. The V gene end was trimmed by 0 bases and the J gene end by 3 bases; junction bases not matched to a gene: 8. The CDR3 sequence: CASSVEGVAGYYEQYF. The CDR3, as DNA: TGTGCCAGCAGCGTAGAAGGGGTAGCGGGGTACTACGAGCAGTACTTC.

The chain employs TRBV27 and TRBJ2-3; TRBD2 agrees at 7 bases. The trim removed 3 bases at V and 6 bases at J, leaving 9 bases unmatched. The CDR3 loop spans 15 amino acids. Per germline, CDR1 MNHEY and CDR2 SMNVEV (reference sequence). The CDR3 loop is CASSFKASGGDTQYF. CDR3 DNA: TGTGCCAGCAGTTTTAAGGCTAGCGGTGGCGATACGCAGTATTTT.

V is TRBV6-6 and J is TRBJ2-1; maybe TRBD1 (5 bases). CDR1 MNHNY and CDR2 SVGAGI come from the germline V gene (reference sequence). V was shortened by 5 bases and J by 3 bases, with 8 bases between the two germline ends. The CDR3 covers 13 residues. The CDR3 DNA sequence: TGTGCCAGCAGTCCGACAGACTACAATGAGCAGTTCTTC. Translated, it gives CASSPTDYNEQFF.

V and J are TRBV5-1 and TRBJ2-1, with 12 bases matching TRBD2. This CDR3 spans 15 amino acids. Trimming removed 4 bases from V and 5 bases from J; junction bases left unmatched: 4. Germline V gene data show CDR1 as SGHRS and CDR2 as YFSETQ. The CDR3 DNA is TGCGCCAGCAGCCGGACTAGCGGGAAAAACAATGAGCAGTTCTTC. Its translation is CASSRTSGKNNEQFF.